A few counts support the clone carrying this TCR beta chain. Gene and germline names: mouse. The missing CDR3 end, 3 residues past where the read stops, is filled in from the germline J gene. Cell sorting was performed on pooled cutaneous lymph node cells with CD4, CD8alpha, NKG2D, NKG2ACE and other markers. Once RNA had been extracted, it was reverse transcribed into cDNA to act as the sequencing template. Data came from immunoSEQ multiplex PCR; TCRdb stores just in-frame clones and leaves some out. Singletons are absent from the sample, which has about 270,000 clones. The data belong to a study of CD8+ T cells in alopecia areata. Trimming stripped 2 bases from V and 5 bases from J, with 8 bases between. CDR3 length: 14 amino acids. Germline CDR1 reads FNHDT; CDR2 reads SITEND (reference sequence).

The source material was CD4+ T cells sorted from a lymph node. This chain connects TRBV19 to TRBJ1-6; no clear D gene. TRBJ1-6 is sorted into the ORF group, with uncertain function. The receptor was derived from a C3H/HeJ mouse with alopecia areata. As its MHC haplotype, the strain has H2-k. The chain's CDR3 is CASSMTSHNSPLYF. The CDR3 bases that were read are TGTGCCAGCAGTATGACAAGCCATAATTCGCCC.